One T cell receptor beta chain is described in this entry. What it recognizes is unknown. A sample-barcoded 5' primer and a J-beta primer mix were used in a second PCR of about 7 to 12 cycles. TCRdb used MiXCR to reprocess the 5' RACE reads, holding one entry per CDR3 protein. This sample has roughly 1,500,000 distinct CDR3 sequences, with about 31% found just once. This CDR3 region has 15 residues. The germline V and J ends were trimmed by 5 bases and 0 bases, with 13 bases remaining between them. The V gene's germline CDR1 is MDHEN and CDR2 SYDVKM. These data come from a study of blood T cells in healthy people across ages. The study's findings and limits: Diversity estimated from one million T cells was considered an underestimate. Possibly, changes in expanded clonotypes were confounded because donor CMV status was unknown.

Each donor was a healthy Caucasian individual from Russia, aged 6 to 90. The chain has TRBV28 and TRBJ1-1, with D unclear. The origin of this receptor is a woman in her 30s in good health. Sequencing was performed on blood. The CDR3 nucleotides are TGTGCCAGCAGTCCGAGGTTGGGGATGAACACTGAAGCTTTCTTT. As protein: CASSPRLGMNTEAFF.